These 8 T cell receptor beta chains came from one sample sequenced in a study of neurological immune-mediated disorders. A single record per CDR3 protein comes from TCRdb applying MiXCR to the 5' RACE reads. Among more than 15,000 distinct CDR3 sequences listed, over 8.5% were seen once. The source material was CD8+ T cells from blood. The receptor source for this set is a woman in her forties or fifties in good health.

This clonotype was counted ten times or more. The CDR3 DNA follows: TGTGCCAGCACCGGACAGGGGAATTCACCCCTCCACTTT. Amino acids: CASTGQGNSPLHF. V and J are TRBV28 and TRBJ1-6, with 9 bases that match TRBD1. V gave up 7 bases and J gave up 7 bases; unmatched junction bases: 2. This CDR3 is 13 amino acids long. Germline values: CDR1 MDHEN, CDR2 SYDVKM.

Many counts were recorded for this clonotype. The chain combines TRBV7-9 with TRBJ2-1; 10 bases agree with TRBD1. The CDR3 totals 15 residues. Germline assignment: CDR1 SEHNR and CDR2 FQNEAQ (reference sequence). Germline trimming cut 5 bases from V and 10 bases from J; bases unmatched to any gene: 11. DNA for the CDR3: TGTGCCAGCAGCCCCCGGGACAGGGGCCGAGGGGAGCAGTTCTTC. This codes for CASSPRDRGRGEQFF.

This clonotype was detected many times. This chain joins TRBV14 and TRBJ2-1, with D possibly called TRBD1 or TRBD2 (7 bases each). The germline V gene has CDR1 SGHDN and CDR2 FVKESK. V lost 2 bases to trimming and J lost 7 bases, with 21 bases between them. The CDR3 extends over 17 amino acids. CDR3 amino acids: CASSQHISGGGFNEQFF. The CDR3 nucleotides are TGTGCCAGCAGCCAACATATATCAGGGGGGGGGTTTAATGAGCAGTTCTTC. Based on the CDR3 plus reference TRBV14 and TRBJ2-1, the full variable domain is EAGVTQFPSHSVIEKGQTVTLRCDPISGHDNLYWYRRVMGKEIKFLLHFVKESKQDESGMPNNRFLAERTGGTYSTLKVQPAELEDSGVYFCASSQHISGGGFNEQFFGPGTRLTVL.

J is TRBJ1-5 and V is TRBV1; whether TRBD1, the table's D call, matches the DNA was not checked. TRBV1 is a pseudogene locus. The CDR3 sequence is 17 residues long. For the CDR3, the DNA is TGCACCAGCAGCCAAGAAGCGCAGGGGCCCCTCAATCAGCCCCAGCATTTT. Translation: CTSSQEAQGPLNQPQHF.

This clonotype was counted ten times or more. The CDR3 nucleotides are TGTGCCATCGAGGAGACTCTGGCGTCTGGAAACACCATATATTTT. Translated: CAIEETLASGNTIYF. The gene calls are TRBV10-3 and TRBJ1-3, with no clear D. The CDR3 extends over 15 amino acids. Germline-derived CDR1 and CDR2 are ENHRY and SYGVKD. The V end lost 8 bases, the J end lost 1 base, and 15 bases lay between the germline ends.

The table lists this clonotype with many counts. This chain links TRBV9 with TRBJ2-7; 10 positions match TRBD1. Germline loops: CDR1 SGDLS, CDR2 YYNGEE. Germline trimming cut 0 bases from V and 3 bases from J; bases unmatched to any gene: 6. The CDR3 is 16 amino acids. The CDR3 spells CASSVGSGTGDYEQYF. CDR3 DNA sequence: TGTGCCAGCAGCGTAGGGTCTGGGACAGGGGACTACGAGCAGTACTTC.

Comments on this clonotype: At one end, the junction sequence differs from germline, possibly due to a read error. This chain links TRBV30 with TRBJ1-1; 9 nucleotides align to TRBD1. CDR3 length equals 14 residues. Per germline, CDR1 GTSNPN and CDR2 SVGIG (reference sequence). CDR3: CVWTPGQGHAEAFF. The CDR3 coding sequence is TGTGTCTGGACCCCGGGACAGGGTCACGCTGAAGCTTTCTTT.

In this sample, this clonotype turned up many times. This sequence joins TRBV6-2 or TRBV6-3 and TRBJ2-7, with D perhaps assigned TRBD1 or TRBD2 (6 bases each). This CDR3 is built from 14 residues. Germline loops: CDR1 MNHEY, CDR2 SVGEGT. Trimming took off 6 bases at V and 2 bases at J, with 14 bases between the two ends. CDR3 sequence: CASRGGGVPYEQYF. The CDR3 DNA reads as TGTGCCAGCAGAGGAGGGGGAGTCCCCTACGAGCAGTACTTC.